This T cell receptor beta chain was recorded in a study of Graves' ophthalmopathy and Graves' hyperthyroidism. At least ten counts were recorded for this clonotype. Its matching antigen is unknown. With 3 bases removed from V and 4 bases from J, the gap between germline ends came to 13 bases. The CDR3 is 13 residues long. Germline CDR1 GTSNPN, CDR2 SVGIG (reference sequence). Amplifying from RNA transcripts, the study obtained TCR beta CDR3 regions. A first-round RT-PCR used HTBI primers, followed by a second-round multiplex PCR. TCRdb re-called the multiplex PCR reads with MiXCR, one entry per CDR3 protein. The table lists approximately 460,000 distinct CDR3 sequences, under 15% of them singletons. Reliance was placed on clinical symptoms, serum thyroxine, TRAb, thyroid ultrasound and orbital computed tomography for diagnosis. PBMCs originated in roughly 10 ml of fresh peripheral blood. Study-wide points: Using a 13-signature model, the authors split ophthalmopathy from stable hyperthyroidism, with roughly 91% sensitivity and 65% to 82% specificity. The majority of expanded thyroid clonotypes above 0.001 frequency also occurred in blood.

The TCR originated in a woman under 40 with Graves' ophthalmopathy. V and J are TRBV30 and TRBJ2-7; either TRBD1 or TRBD2 may fit D (6 bases each). The sample comprised blood. The CDR3 nucleotides are TGTGCCTGGAGAGGGGGGCAGCCTTACGAGCAGTACTTC. Protein product: CAWRGGQPYEQYF. The variable domain in full, with the rest retrieved from reference TRBV30 and TRBJ2-7, is SQTIHQWPATLVQPVGSPLSLECTVEGTSNPNLYWYRQAAGRGLQLLFYSVGIGQISSEVPQNLSASRPQDRQFILSSKKLLLSDSGFYLCAWRGGQPYEQYFGPGTRLTVT.